One TCR beta chain is described in this entry. The data belong to a study of control samples from healthy donors and cancer patients. The repertoire was sequenced with immunoSEQ multiplex PCR; TCRdb's copy has only in-frame clones and lacks some. The repertoire has some 100,000 clones, 88% of them found once; the top ten carry 13% to 15%. V was pared by 1 base and J by 0 bases, with 30 bases between. Germline values: CDR1 GTSNPN, CDR2 SVGIG (reference sequence). The CDR3 runs to 22 residues. The receptor's source is a man aged 25-45 years in good health. The rearrangement uses TRBV30 and TRBJ1-4; D may be TRBD1 (5 bases). Sequencing input: blood. The CDR3 coding sequence is TGTGCCTGGAGTGGCGTCTGGGGCATTTCGGGATGGAATATTGCAACTAATGAAAAACTGTTTTTT. This gives the protein CAWSGVWGISGWNIATNEKLFF.